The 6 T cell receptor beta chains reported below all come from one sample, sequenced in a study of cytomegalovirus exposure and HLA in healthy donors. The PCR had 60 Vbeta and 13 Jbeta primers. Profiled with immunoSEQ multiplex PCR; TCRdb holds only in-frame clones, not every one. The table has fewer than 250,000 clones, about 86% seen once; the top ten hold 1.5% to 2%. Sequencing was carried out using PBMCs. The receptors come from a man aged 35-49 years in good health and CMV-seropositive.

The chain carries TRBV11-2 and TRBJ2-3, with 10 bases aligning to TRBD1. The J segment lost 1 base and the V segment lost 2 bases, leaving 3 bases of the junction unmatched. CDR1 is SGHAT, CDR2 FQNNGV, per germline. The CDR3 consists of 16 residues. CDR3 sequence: CASSLFGTGGTDTQYF. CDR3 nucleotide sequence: TGTGCCAGCAGCTTATTCGGGACAGGGGGCACAGATACGCAGTATTTT.

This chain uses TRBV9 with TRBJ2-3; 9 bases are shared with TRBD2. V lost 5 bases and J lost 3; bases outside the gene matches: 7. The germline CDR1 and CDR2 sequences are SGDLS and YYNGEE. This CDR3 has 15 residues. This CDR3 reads CASSLSGSGTDTQYF. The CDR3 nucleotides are TGTGCCAGCAGTCTTAGCGGGAGTGGTACAGATACGCAGTATTTT.

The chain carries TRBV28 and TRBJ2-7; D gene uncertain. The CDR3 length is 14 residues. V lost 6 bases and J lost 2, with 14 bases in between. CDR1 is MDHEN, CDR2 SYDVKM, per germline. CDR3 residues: CASRSPLAPYEQYF. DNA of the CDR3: TGTGCCAGCAGGTCCCCTTTGGCCCCCTACGAGCAGTACTTC. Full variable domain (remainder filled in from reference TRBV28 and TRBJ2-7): DVKVTQSSRYLVKRTGEKVFLECVQDMDHENMFWYRQDPGLGLRLIYFSYDVKMKEKGDIPEGYSVSREKKERFSLILESASTNQTSMYLCASRSPLAPYEQYFGPGTRLTVT.

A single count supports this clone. The CDR3 DNA reads TGCAGCGTTTTGCGGGGGGCCTACGAGCAGTACTTC. It translates to CSVLRGAYEQYF. The rearrangement joins TRBV29-1 to TRBJ2-7; 8 nucleotides line up with TRBD2. Germline trimming cut 5 bases from V and 2 bases from J; bases unmatched to any gene: 2. The CDR3 runs 12 residues. Per germline, CDR1 SQVTM and CDR2 ANQGSEA.

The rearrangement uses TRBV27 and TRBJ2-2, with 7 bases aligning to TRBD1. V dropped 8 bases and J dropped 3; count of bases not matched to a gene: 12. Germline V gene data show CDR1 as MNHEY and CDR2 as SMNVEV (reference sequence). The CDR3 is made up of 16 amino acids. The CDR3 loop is CASRLRGRGYTGELFF. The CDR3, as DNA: TGTGCCAGCCGGCTTAGGGGCAGGGGGTACACCGGGGAGCTGTTTTTT.

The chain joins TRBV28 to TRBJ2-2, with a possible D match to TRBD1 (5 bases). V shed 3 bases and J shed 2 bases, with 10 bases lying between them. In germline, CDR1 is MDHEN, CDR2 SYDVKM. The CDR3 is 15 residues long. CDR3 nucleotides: TGTGCCAGCAGTTTCGTCAGGGTAAACACCGGGGAGCTGTTTTTT. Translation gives CASSFVRVNTGELFF.